Listed here are 4 T cell receptor beta chains from one sample, sequenced in a study of shared clonotypes between healthy human individuals. Sequenced by immunoSEQ multiplex PCR; TCRdb stores in-frame clones only, minus some. This sample has about 2.2 million clones, with roughly 95% found just once. Terminally differentiated effector memory CD45RA+ cells were excluded from the naive CD8 cells, which were CD45RO-negative and positively selected for CCR7. Sequenced sample: naive CD8+ T cells from PBMCs. The receptors stem from a man younger than 35 in good health. Some clones in this sample may be carry-over from other donors' samples.

This clone was recorded only once. The genes are TRBV15 and TRBJ1-5; 9 positions match TRBD1. From germline, CDR1 is LNHNV and CDR2 YYDKDF (reference sequence). CDR3 size: 16 residues. J gave up 7 bases and V 1 base, and 8 bases lay outside the gene matches. CDR3: CATSRALDRGGQPQHF. DNA for the CDR3: TGTGCCACCAGCAGAGCCTTGGACAGGGGAGGGCAGCCCCAGCATTTT. Combining the CDR3 with reference TRBV15 and TRBJ1-5 gives the whole variable domain DAMVIQNPRYQVTQFGKPVTLSCSQTLNHNVMYWYQQKSSQAPKLLFHYYDKDFNNEADTPDNFQSRRPNTSFCFLDIRSPGLGDTAMYLCATSRALDRGGQPQHFGDGTRLSIL.

CDR3 loop: CAIRGWRESSYEQYF. The DNA for the CDR3 is TGCGCCATAAGGGGTTGGCGGGAGAGCTCCTACGAGCAGTACTTC. The genes are TRBV10-1 and TRBJ2-7; 7 bases map to TRBD2. V shed 10 bases and J 0 bases; nucleotides not matched to a gene: 12. Germline-derived CDR1 and CDR2 are WNHNN and SYGVQD (reference sequence). This CDR3 spans 15 amino acids.

The CDR3 spells CASSLGTGVVGGYTF. The CDR3 nucleotides are TGTGCCAGCAGCCTCGGGACAGGGGTTGTTGGTGGCTACACCTTC. The J gene is TRBJ1-2, the V gene TRBV7-9; TRBD1 agrees at 10 bases. V was clipped by 5 bases and J by 7 bases; unmatched bases: 10. The CDR3 contains 15 residues. Germline values: CDR1 SEHNR, CDR2 FQNEAQ (reference sequence).

Comments on this clone: Other DNA sequences in this sample translate to the same CDR3. This sequence joins TRBV27 and TRBJ2-7; TRBD1 is a possible D gene (6 bases). There are 14 residues in the CDR3. Germline V gives CDR1 MNHEY, CDR2 SMNVEV (reference sequence). Trimming removed 0 bases from V and 0 bases from J, with 6 bases in between. CDR3 sequence reads: CASSLSGASYEQYF. CDR3 DNA sequence: TGTGCCAGCAGTTTATCGGGGGCCTCCTACGAGCAGTACTTC.